The following is a T cell receptor beta chain sequence with its context. What it binds is unknown. The sample originates from a study of T cells in Graves' hyperthyroidism and ophthalmopathy. Study-level results: Classification by a 13 V-J model distinguished ophthalmopathy from stable hyperthyroidism.

The CDR3 spans 17 residues. V was cut by 0 bases and J by 2 bases, with 15 bases left in between. Germline V gene data show CDR1 as LGHNA and CDR2 as YSLEER. Authors of the study amplified TCR beta CDR3 regions from RNA transcripts. RT-PCR in the first round (using the HTBI primer set) targeted the TCR CDR3. TCRdb re-derived calls from the multiplex PCR reads in MiXCR, one entry per CDR3 protein. Of under 650,000 distinct CDR3 sequences in the sample, about 17% were seen once. The chain combines TRBV4-3 with TRBJ2-3, with TRBD2 as a possible D gene (5 bases). Sample: blood. The receptor was isolated from a woman aged 25-40 years with Graves' hyperthyroidism. In DNA, the CDR3 is TGCGCCAGCAGCCAAGATCAACCTGGGAGTTTCACAGATACGCAGTATTTT. Its protein is CASSQDQPGSFTDTQYF.